This is a list of T cell receptor beta chains from one sample in a study of tumor-infiltrating lymphocytes in oesophageal squamous cell carcinoma. TCRdb re-called the PCR reads with MiXCR, one entry per CDR3 protein. The sample lists roughly 16,000 distinct CDR3 sequences, about 50% occurring once. The sequencing input was normal esophageal tissue next to the tumor. Every receptor here comes from a female donor with esophageal squamous cell carcinoma. Both conserved end residues are part of each CDR3. Fields, in order: clone size, J gene, D gene, V gene, CDR3 protein, CDR3 DNA. The D gene is left open where the match is weak. Clone size is given for some rows only: seen once, a few or many times, or a class if the clone is expanded.

size: many
J: TRBJ2-3
D: NA
V: TRBV2
CDR3: CASRFRGNTDTQYF
DNA: TGTGCCAGCAGATTTAGAGGAAACACAGATACGCAGTATTTT

size: NA
J: TRBJ2-7
D: NA
V: TRBV6-5
CDR3: CASSQTGRSYEQYF
DNA: TGTGCCAGCAGCCAGACAGGGAGGTCCTACGAGCAGTACTTC

size: NA
J: TRBJ2-1
D: NA
V: TRBV6-5
CDR3: CASSYSRGVGPYNEQFF
DNA: TGTGCCAGCAGTTACTCGAGGGGGGTAGGGCCCTACAATGAGCAGTTCTTC

size: NA
J: TRBJ2-1
D: TRBD2
V: TRBV5-3
CDR3: CASSPGVLAGGNEQFF
DNA: TGTGCCAGCAGCCCGGGGGTACTAGCGGGCGGGAATGAGCAGTTCTTC

size: NA
J: TRBJ2-2
D: NA
V: TRBV6-1
CDR3: CASSEPYKAGELFF
DNA: TGTGCCAGCAGTGAGCCCTACAAGGCCGGGGAGCTGTTTTTT

size: once
J: TRBJ2-1
D: TRBD2
V: TRBV7-2
CDR3: CASSLSITSGAGYNEQFF
DNA: TGTGCCAGCAGCTTAAGCATTACTAGCGGGGCCGGATACAATGAGCAGTTCTTC

size: NA
J: TRBJ1-1
D: NA
V: TRBV5-1
CDR3: CASTKDGVNTEAFF
DNA: TGCGCCAGCACCAAGGACGGGGTGAACACTGAAGCTTTCTTT

size: NA
J: TRBJ2-3
D: NA
V: TRBV29-1
CDR3: CSVQRVAASTDTQYF
DNA: TGCAGCGTCCAACGGGTAGCGGCTAGCACAGATACGCAGTATTTT

size: NA
J: TRBJ1-2
D: NA
V: TRBV28
CDR3: CASSLVFRDGYTF
DNA: TGTGCCAGCAGTTTAGTATTTCGGGATGGCTACACCTTC

size: NA
J: TRBJ2-5
D: NA
V: TRBV12-3/TRBV12-4
CDR3: CASSLELYGETQYF
DNA: TGTGCCAGCAGTCTAGAGTTGTATGGGGAGACCCAGTACTTC

size: once
J: TRBJ2-4
D: NA
V: TRBV28
CDR3: CASQLRASATREQYF
DNA: TGTGCCAGCCAGTTAAGGGCGTCAGCTACTAGGGAGCAGTACTTC

size: few
J: TRBJ2-1
D: NA
V: TRBV5-8
CDR3: CASSADWGEQFF
DNA: TGTGCCAGCAGCGCGGACTGGGGGGAGCAGTTCTTC

size: NA
J: TRBJ2-3
D: NA
V: TRBV27
CDR3: CASSWKAADTQYF
DNA: TGTGCCAGCAGTTGGAAGGCCGCAGATACGCAGTATTTT

size: NA
J: TRBJ2-1
D: TRBD1
V: TRBV7-3
CDR3: CASSDSTGLDEQFF
DNA: TGTGCCAGCAGCGATTCGACAGGGTTGGATGAGCAGTTCTTC

size: once
J: TRBJ2-2
D: NA
V: TRBV27
CDR3: CASSLRGYTGELFF
DNA: TGTGCCAGCAGTTTGAGAGGGTATACCGGGGAGCTGTTTTTT

size: NA
J: TRBJ2-7
D: TRBD2
V: TRBV28
CDR3: CASSPIGTSMYEQYF
DNA: TGTGCCAGCAGCCCTATCGGGACTAGTATGTACGAGCAGTACTTC

size: NA
J: TRBJ2-3
D: NA
V: TRBV15
CDR3: CATSRDPLRPDTQYF
DNA: TGTGCCACCAGCAGAGATCCCCTTAGGCCAGATACGCAGTATTTT

size: many
J: TRBJ2-7
D: NA
V: TRBV6-6
CDR3: CASSYSLGTHYEQYF
DNA: TGTGCCAGCAGTTACTCGCTAGGTACTCACTACGAGCAGTACTTC

size: many
J: TRBJ2-2
D: NA
V: TRBV9
CDR3: CASSVDVGELFF
DNA: TGTGCCAGCAGCGTAGACGTCGGGGAGCTGTTTTTT

size: medium-sized
J: TRBJ2-2
D: TRBD1
V: TRBV7-9
CDR3: CASSIDRVPGELFF
DNA: TGTGCCAGCAGCATTGACAGGGTTCCCGGGGAGCTGTTTTTT

size: NA
J: TRBJ1-6
D: NA
V: TRBV28
CDR3: CASRRDTPSDSPLHF
DNA: TGTGCCAGCAGGAGGGACACTCCCTCGGATTCACCCCTCCACTTT

size: few
J: TRBJ2-1
D: TRBD1
V: TRBV7-6
CDR3: CASSSDRGVIQEEQFF
DNA: TGTGCCAGCAGCTCGGACAGGGGGGTAATCCAGGAGGAGCAGTTCTTC

size: NA
J: TRBJ2-3
D: TRBD2
V: TRBV7-8
CDR3: CASSLARSSGPSTDTQYF
DNA: TGTGCCAGCAGCTTAGCGAGGTCTAGCGGGCCGAGCACAGATACGCAGTATTTT

size: large
J: TRBJ2-1
D: NA
V: TRBV7-7
CDR3: CASSLESNNEQFF
DNA: TGTGCTAGCAGCTTAGAATCCAACAATGAGCAGTTCTTC

size: NA
J: TRBJ1-3
D: NA
V: TRBV7-2
CDR3: CASSISPYGRGGNTIYF
DNA: TGTGCCAGCAGCATTAGCCCTTATGGGAGGGGTGGAAACACCATATATTTT